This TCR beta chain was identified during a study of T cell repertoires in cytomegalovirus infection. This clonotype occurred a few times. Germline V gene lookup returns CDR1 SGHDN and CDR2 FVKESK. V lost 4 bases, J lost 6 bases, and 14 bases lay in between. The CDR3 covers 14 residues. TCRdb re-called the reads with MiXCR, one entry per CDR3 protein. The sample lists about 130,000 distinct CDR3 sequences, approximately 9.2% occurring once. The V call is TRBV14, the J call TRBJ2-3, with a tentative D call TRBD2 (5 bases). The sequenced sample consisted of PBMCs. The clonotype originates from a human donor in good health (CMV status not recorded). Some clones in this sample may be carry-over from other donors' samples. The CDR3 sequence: CASSPSSRRDTQYF. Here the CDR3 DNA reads TGTGCCAGCAGCCCGTCAAGCCGGAGGGATACGCAGTATTTT.